The 4 T cell receptor beta chains below all came from one sample that was sequenced in a study of T cell changes during pregnancy in multiple sclerosis. Sequencing used immunoSEQ multiplex PCR; TCRdb keeps in-frame clones, though not all of them. This table has 50,000 or so clones, roughly 94% appearing once. The material sequenced was CD8+ T cells from peripheral blood mononuclear cells, taken in the first trimester of pregnancy. The receptors stem from a female donor with multiple sclerosis, enrolled in a pregnancy study.

This clone was recorded once. The chain links TRBV29-1 to TRBJ1-1; D unclear. Germline CDR1 and CDR2: SQVTM and ANQGSEA. The CDR3 extends over 12 amino acids. V lost 7 bases and J lost 0, with 9 bases in between. CDR3 residues: CSGSRMNTEAFF. CDR3 coding DNA: TGCAGCGGAAGCCGAATGAACACTGAAGCTTTCTTT.

The chain couples TRBV5-4 to TRBJ2-1; tentatively, D is TRBD2 (6 bases). The CDR3 totals 13 residues. V dropped 6 bases and J dropped 6 bases, with 13 bases sitting between them. Germline V gene data show CDR1 as SGHNT and CDR2 as YYREEE (reference sequence). In DNA, the CDR3 is TGTGCCAGCACCCCGGTGGAGGGCAATGAGCAGTTCTTC. Translating it yields CASTPVEGNEQFF.

The sample holds one count of this clone. The genes are TRBV6-4 and TRBJ2-1; 8 positions agree with TRBD1. V was pared by 5 bases and J by 7 bases, with 7 bases of the junction left unmatched. This CDR3 spans 14 amino acids. Per germline, CDR1 MRHNA and CDR2 SNTAGT. The CDR3 DNA follows: TGTGCCAGCAGTCCGCAGGGGGCGCTTAATGAGCAGTTCTTC. Translating it yields CASSPQGALNEQFF.

The J gene is TRBJ1-5, the V gene TRBV19; 10 nucleotides agree with TRBD1. This CDR3 comprises 17 residues. Germline V CDR1 and CDR2: LNHDA, SQIVND (reference sequence). V shed 9 bases and J 0 bases; nucleotides not matched to a gene: 11. The CDR3 spells CASEIGTGVYSNQPQHF. In DNA form, the CDR3 reads TGTGCCAGCGAGATCGGGACAGGGGTTTATAGCAATCAGCCCCAGCATTTT.